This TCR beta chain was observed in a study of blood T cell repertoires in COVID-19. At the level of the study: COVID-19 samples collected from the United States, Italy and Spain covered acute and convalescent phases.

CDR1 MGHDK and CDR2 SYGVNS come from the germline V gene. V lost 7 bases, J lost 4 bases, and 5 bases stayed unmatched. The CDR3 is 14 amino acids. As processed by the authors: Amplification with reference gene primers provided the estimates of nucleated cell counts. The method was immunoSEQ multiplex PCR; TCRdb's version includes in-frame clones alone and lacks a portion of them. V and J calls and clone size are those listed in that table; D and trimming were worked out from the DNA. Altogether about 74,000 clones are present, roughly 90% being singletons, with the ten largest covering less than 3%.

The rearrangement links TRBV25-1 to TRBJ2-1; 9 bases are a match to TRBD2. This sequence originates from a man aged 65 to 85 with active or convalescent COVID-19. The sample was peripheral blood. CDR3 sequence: CASNARGGYNEQFF. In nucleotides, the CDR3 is TGTGCCAGCAACGCGCGGGGGGGTTACAATGAGCAGTTCTTC.